This T cell receptor (beta chain) derives from a study of control samples from healthy donors and cancer patients. Germline CDR1 SGHDN, CDR2 FVKESK. This CDR3 has 15 amino acids. With 4 bases removed from V and 2 bases from J, the gap between germline ends came to 15 bases. TCRdb's table, derived via immunoSEQ multiplex PCR, lists solely in-frame clones and lacks some. This table holds approximately 97,000 clones, almost 90% found once. The rearrangement joins TRBV14 to TRBJ2-7; a weak D match, TRBD1 (5 bases). This receptor was obtained from a young man in good health. Specimen: blood. For the CDR3, the DNA is TGTGCCAGCAGCCCGGGTGGGGCCCATCCCTACGAGCAGTACTTC. This codes for CASSPGGAHPYEQYF.